Each of the 12 T cell receptor beta chains below was sequenced from the same sample in a study of cytomegalovirus exposure and HLA in healthy donors. PCR involved 60 Vbeta and 13 Jbeta primers. Only in-frame clones appear in the TCRdb table, and some are missing; sequencing was by immunoSEQ multiplex PCR. The table has 200,000 to 250,000 clones, 70% to 85% seen once. The sequenced sample was PBMCs. The receptors were gathered from a man in his fifties in good health and CMV-seronegative.

The sample holds one count of this clone. J is TRBJ2-7 and V is TRBV27; D possibly corresponds to TRBD2 (7 bases). The germline gives CDR1 MNHEY, CDR2 SMNVEV (reference sequence). The CDR3 length is 16 residues. The ends were cut back, 10 bases at V and 4 bases at J, with 26 bases in the middle. CDR3 nucleotide sequence: TGTGCCACCCGCCCCCAAGGGGGGGTAGGCAGATACGAGCAGTACTTC. This encodes CATRPQGGVGRYEQYF.

The rearrangement links TRBV10-3 to TRBJ2-7; tentatively, D is TRBD2 (5 bases). This CDR3 comprises 13 residues. Trimming left V 8 bases short and J 4 bases short, with 15 bases between. Germline V gene sequence: CDR1 ENHRY, CDR2 SYGVKD. In nucleotides, the CDR3 is TGTGCCATCTCTCCCGGGGATAGGTACGAGCAGTACTTC. Encoded protein: CAISPGDRYEQYF.

The chain recombines TRBV9 with TRBJ1-3; 7 bases are shared with TRBD1. Looked up from germline, CDR1 is SGDLS and CDR2 is YYNGEE. V trimming: 2 bases; J trimming: 0 bases; junction bases outside the gene matches: 5. CDR3 length equals 16 residues. CDR3 loop: CASSVQGVHSGNTIYF. The CDR3 DNA sequence: TGTGCCAGCAGCGTGCAGGGGGTTCACTCTGGAAACACCATATATTTT.

The chain recombines TRBV19 with TRBJ1-4; D might be TRBD1 (6 bases). CDR3 length: 15 residues. Germline values: CDR1 LNHDA, CDR2 SQIVND (reference sequence). V shed 7 bases and J shed 5 bases, with 17 bases lying between them. Written as DNA, the CDR3 is TGTGCCAGTAACCACATAGGGGGAGTGAATGAAAAACTGTTTTTT. This encodes CASNHIGGVNEKLFF.

The chain recombines TRBV19 with TRBJ1-1; the D gene is possibly TRBD1 (5 bases). The V gene lost 3 bases and the J gene lost 1 base, with 15 bases spanning the gap. The CDR3 extends over 16 amino acids. CDR1 and CDR2 (germline): LNHDA, SQIVND (reference sequence). The CDR3 DNA reads as TGTGCCAGTAGTATTTTTAGGTTACAGGAGAACACTGAAGCTTTCTTT. Translated: CASSIFRLQENTEAFF.

V is TRBV29-1 and J is TRBJ2-3; tentative D call: TRBD2 (5 bases). V was cut by 2 bases and J by 1 base, with 16 bases left in between. CDR3 length equals 16 residues. Germline V gene data show CDR1 as SQVTM and CDR2 as ANQGSEA. The CDR3, as DNA: TGCAGCGTTGAATGGAGGTACCCCGAGGGCACAGATACGCAGTATTTT. Translated, it gives CSVEWRYPEGTDTQYF.

The rearrangement joins TRBV7-6 to TRBJ2-7; perhaps TRBD1 as D (5 bases). Between the trimmed V and J ends, which lost 1 base and 6 bases, there was a span of 13 bases. From germline, CDR1 is SGHVS and CDR2 FNYEAQ. The CDR3 is 14 residues long. The CDR3 protein is CASSLEDSYFEQYF. CDR3 DNA: TGTGCCAGCAGCTTAGAAGACAGTTATTTCGAGCAGTACTTC.

The V call is TRBV7-9, the J call TRBJ1-4; 7 positions match TRBD1. Looked up from germline, CDR1 is SEHNR and CDR2 is FQNEAQ (reference sequence). Unmatched junction bases numbered 4, after V lost 1 base and J lost 5 bases. The CDR3 has 15 residues. CDR3 bases: TGTGCCAGCAGCTTAGGAGGGACAGCGAATGAAAAACTGTTTTTT. Translation gives CASSLGGTANEKLFF.

The J gene is TRBJ2-7, the V gene TRBV4-2; D is perhaps TRBD2 (5 bases). Germline CDR1 and CDR2: LGHNA and YNFKEQ. The CDR3 extends over 12 amino acids. Trimming took off 3 bases at V and 6 bases at J, with 9 bases between the two ends. CDR3 protein: CASSHPRGEQYF. The CDR3 region has the DNA TGTGCCAGCAGCCACCCACGGGGCGAGCAGTACTTC.

The V and J genes are TRBV6-5 and TRBJ2-3, with TRBD1 matching 7 bases. Looked up from germline, CDR1 is MNHEY and CDR2 is SVGAGI. The ends lost 4 bases at V and 4 bases at J; junction bases unmatched: 8. CDR3 length equals 15 residues. Here the CDR3 reads CASSLDRDPADTQYF. As DNA, the CDR3 is TGTGCCAGCAGTTTAGACAGGGACCCCGCAGATACGCAGTATTTT.

V is TRBV10-2 and J is TRBJ2-2; a weak D match, TRBD1 (5 bases). The germline V and J ends were trimmed by 0 bases and 4 bases, with 15 bases remaining between them. This CDR3 region has 17 residues. Germline-derived CDR1 and CDR2 are WSHSY and SAAADI. The DNA for the CDR3 is TGCGCCAGCAGTGAGTCGCCGCAGGGCATGGGCACCGGGGAGCTGTTTTTT. This translates into CASSESPQGMGTGELFF.

This chain joins TRBV19 and TRBJ1-5, with 8 positions matching TRBD1. The CDR3 is made up of 17 amino acids. Per germline, CDR1 LNHDA and CDR2 SQIVND (reference sequence). With 5 bases clipped from V and 6 bases from J, the junction kept 15 bases outside the gene matches. The CDR3 protein is CASSPLTQDRGAQPQHF. For the CDR3, the DNA is TGTGCCAGTAGTCCCCTCACCCAAGACAGGGGCGCTCAGCCCCAGCATTTT.